One sample yielded the 6 T cell receptor beta chains listed below, sequenced in a study of graft-versus-host responses after intestinal transplantation. Repertoires were generated with immunoSEQ multiplex PCR, while TCRdb's copy carries only in-frame clones and drops some. The table lists 77,000 or so clones, 92% of them singletons. Sequencing used PBMCs, obtained 98 days after intestinal transplantation. Receptors originate from a human patient who received an intestinal transplant, so some T cells may come from the graft donor.

V is TRBV27 and J is TRBJ1-5; 8 nucleotides line up with TRBD1. This CDR3 has 14 amino acids. Trimming removed 5 bases from V and 5 bases from J; junction bases left unmatched: 5. Germline V gene data show CDR1 as MNHEY and CDR2 as SMNVEV (reference sequence). CDR3 coding DNA: TGTGCCAGCAGTGCCAGACAGGGGCATCAGCCCCAGCATTTT. This translates into CASSARQGHQPQHF.

The chain joins TRBV30 to TRBJ1-5; unclear D gene. Germline V gene sequence: CDR1 GTSNPN, CDR2 SVGIG (reference sequence). The length of the CDR3 is 15 residues. Trimming removed 3 bases at V and 1 base at J, with 13 bases between. The CDR3 region has the DNA TGTGCCTGGAGCCGGACCCGGCCAAGCAATCAGCCCCAGCATTTT. Protein sequence: CAWSRTRPSNQPQHF. The variable domain in full, completed from reference TRBV30 and TRBJ1-5, reads SQTIHQWPATLVQPVGSPLSLECTVEGTSNPNLYWYRQAAGRGLQLLFYSVGIGQISSEVPQNLSASRPQDRQFILSSKKLLLSDSGFYLCAWSRTRPSNQPQHFGDGTRLSIL.

The table lists this clone with a count of one. The chain is built from TRBV5-6 and TRBJ1-1, with unresolved D. V was cut by 4 bases and J by 3 bases, with 4 bases left in between. This CDR3 has 11 amino acids. Germline CDR1 reads SGHDT; CDR2 reads YYEEEE. CDR3: CASSVDTEAFF. Written as DNA, the CDR3 is TGTGCCAGCAGCGTGGACACTGAAGCTTTCTTT. The full variable domain, completed using reference TRBV5-6 and TRBJ1-1, is DAGVTQSPTHLIKTRGQQVTLRCSPKSGHDTVSWYQQALGQGPQFIFQYYEEEERQRGNFPDRFSGHQFPNYSSELNVNALLLGDSALYLCASSVDTEAFFGQGTRLTVV.

The chain combines TRBV2 with TRBJ2-3; no clear D gene. The CDR3 spans 14 residues. In germline, CDR1 is SNHLY, CDR2 FYNNEI. V was cut by 8 bases and J by 0 bases, with 12 bases left in between. The CDR3 reads CASCNDGSTDTQYF. CDR3 DNA sequence: TGTGCCAGCTGCAACGACGGAAGCACAGATACGCAGTATTTT.

On this clone: An end of the junction differs from the germline gene, which may be a read error. This chain uses TRBV2 with TRBJ2-7, with 7 bases identical to TRBD2. Looked up from germline, CDR1 is SNHLY and CDR2 is FYNNEI. The CDR3 totals 9 residues. The CDR3 coding sequence is TGTGCCAGCAGCGGAGCGGGACGGTTC. This encodes CASSGAGRF.

As DNA, the CDR3 is TGTGCCAGCGGGGCCAGCACAGATACGCAGTATTTT. It encodes CASGASTDTQYF. This chain links TRBV6-5 with TRBJ2-3; D possibly corresponds to TRBD1 (5 bases). This CDR3 has 12 amino acids. Germline V gene lookup returns CDR1 MNHEY and CDR2 SVGAGI. Trimming removed 8 bases at V and 0 bases at J, with 6 bases between.